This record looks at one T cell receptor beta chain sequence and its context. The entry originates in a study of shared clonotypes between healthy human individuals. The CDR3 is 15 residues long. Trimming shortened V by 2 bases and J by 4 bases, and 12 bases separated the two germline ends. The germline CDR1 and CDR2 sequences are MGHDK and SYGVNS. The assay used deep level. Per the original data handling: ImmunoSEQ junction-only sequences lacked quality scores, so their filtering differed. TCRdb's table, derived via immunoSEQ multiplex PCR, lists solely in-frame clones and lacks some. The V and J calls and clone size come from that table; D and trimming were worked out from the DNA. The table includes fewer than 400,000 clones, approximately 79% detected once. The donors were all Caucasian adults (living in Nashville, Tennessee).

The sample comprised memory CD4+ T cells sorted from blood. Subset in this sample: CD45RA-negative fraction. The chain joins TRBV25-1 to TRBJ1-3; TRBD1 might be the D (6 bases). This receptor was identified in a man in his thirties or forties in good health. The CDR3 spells CASSEEQGAGNTIYF. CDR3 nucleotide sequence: TGTGCCAGCAGTGAAGAACAGGGCGCCGGAAACACCATATATTTT.